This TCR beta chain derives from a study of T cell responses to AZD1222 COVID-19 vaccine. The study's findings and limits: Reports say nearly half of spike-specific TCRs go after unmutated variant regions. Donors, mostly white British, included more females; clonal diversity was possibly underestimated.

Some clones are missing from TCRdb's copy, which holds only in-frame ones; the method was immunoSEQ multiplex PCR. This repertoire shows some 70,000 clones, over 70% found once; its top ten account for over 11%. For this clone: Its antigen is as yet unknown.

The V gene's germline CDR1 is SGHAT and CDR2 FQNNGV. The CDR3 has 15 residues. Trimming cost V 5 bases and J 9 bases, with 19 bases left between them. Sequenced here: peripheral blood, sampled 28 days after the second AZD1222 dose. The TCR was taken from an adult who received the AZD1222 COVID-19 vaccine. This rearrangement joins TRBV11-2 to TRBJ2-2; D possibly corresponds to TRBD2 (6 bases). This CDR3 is CASSHRTKHRRELFF. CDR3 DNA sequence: TGTGCCAGCAGCCATAGGACTAAACACCGTAGGGAGCTGTTTTTT.